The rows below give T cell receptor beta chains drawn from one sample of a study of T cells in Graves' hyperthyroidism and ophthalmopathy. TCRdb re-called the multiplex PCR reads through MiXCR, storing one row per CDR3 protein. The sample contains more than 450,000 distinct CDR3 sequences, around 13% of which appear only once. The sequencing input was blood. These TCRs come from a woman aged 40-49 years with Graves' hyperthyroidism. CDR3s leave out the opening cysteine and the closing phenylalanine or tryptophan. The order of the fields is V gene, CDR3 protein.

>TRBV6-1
ASSHRGQGKSYEQY
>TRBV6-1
ASNPSGMGQETQY
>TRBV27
AIPTGQENTEAF
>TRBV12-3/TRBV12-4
ASSSRAASAGNTIY
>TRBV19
ASSPTQPPDTQY
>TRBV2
ASSTGAARTDTQY
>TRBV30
AWSGGSGRDTQY
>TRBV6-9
AGSLGSSGANVLT
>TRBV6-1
ASSDPEKGTEAF
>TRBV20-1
SAIGGGAYNEQF
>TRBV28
ASSSGLAGQSRGNEQF
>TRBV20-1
SARDIASYELY
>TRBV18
ASSEGQASYLAGIDTQY
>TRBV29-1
SVATGYEQY
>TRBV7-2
ASSRPTEIGHGYT
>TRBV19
TSSTGSGTFNQPQH